One sample yielded the 4 T cell receptor beta chains listed below, sequenced in a study of PD-L1 blockade in urothelial cancer. TCRdb's table, derived via immunoSEQ multiplex PCR, lists solely in-frame clones and lacks some. The sample has around 130,000 clones; roughly 80% are singletons. As for time point: pretreatment peripheral blood. The sample consisted of PBMCs, taken around atezolizumab (anti-PD-L1) treatment. These receptors all stem from a man aged 45 to 65 with urothelial cancer.

CDR3 amino acids: CASCGRPQETQYF. CDR3 nucleotide sequence: TGCGCCAGCTGCGGGAGACCCCAAGAGACCCAGTACTTC. The chain links TRBV5-1 to TRBJ2-5, with 7 bases identical to TRBD2. The ends lost 7 bases at V and 1 base at J; junction bases unmatched: 4. CDR3 length: 13 amino acids. Germline loops: CDR1 SGHRS, CDR2 YFSETQ.

The chain recombines TRBV5-8 with TRBJ2-2; D gene ambiguous. The V gene lost 6 bases and the J gene lost 4 bases, with 19 bases spanning the gap. The length of the CDR3 is 16 residues. Germline V gene sequence: CDR1 SGHTS, CDR2 YDEGEE. CDR3 DNA sequence: TGTGCCAGCAACCCACTCGGTCAGACTCTCACCGGGGAGCTGTTTTTT. This sequence encodes CASNPLGQTLTGELFF. The complete variable domain, with remaining parts taken from reference TRBV5-8 and TRBJ2-2, reads EAGVTQSPTHLIKTRGQQATLRCSPISGHTSVYWYQQALGLGLQFLLWYDEGEERNRGNFPPRFSGRQFPNYSSELNVNALELEDSALYLCASNPLGQTLTGELFFGEGSRLTVL.

In its sample, this clone was seen once. The chain has TRBV11-3 and TRBJ2-1; the match to TRBD2 covers 7 bases. CDR1 and CDR2 from the germline V gene are SGHNT and YENEEA. The CDR3 is 16 residues long. Germline trimming cut 1 base from V and 8 bases from J; bases unmatched to any gene: 11. The CDR3 nucleotides are TGTGCCAGCAGCTTAGGTGGTGGGAGGGCCATCCATGAGCAGTTCTTC. Protein product: CASSLGGGRAIHEQFF.

This sequence joins TRBV9 and TRBJ2-1, with TRBD2 matching over 7 bases. Germline V CDR1 and CDR2: SGDLS, YYNGEE. Losses at the gene ends were 3 bases for V and 4 bases for J; bases not matched to a gene: 7. The CDR3 sequence is 15 residues long. The DNA of the CDR3 is TGTGCCAGCAGCGCGAGTAGCGGGTTTTACAATGAGCAGTTCTTC. Its protein is CASSASSGFYNEQFF. The full variable domain, in which reference TRBV9 and TRBJ2-1 provide the parts outside the CDR3, is DSGVTQTPKHLITATGQRVTLRCSPRSGDLSVYWYQQSLDQGLQFLIQYYNGEERAKGNILERFSAQQFPDLHSELNLSSLELGDSALYFCASSASSGFYNEQFFGPGTRLTVL.